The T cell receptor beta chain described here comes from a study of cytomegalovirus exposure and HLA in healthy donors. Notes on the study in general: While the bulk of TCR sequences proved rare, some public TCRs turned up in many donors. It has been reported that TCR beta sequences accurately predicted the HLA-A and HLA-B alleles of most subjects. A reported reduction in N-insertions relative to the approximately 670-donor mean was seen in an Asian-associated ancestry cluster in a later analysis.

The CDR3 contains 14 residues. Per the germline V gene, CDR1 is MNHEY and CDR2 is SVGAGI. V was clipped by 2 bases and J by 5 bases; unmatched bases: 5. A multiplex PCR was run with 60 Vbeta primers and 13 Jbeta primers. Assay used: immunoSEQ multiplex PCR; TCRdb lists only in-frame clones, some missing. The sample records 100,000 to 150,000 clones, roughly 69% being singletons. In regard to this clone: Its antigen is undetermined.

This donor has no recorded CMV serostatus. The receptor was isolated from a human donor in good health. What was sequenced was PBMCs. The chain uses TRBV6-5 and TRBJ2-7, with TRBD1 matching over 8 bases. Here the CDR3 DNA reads TGTGCCAGCAGTTACCGGGACAGGAACGACGAGCAGTACTTC. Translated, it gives CASSYRDRNDEQYF.